This record covers a single TCR beta chain. The data stem from a study of technical replicates of blood from a few donors. Germline V gene sequence: CDR1 MDHEN, CDR2 SYDVKM. This CDR3 has 14 residues. V lost 2 bases, J lost 4 bases, and 11 bases lay in between. TCRdb keeps only in-frame clones here, not all; method: immunoSEQ multiplex PCR. The repertoire holds around 76,000 clones, around 90% seen once, with roughly 0.39% in the top ten. Sequencing was performed on T cells isolated from PBMCs. The chain employs TRBV28 and TRBJ1-1; D is unclear. The clonotype originates from a human donor in good health. The chain's CDR3 is CASSLSGEATEAFF. The CDR3 nucleotides read TGTGCCAGCAGTTTAAGTGGGGAGGCCACTGAAGCTTTCTTT.